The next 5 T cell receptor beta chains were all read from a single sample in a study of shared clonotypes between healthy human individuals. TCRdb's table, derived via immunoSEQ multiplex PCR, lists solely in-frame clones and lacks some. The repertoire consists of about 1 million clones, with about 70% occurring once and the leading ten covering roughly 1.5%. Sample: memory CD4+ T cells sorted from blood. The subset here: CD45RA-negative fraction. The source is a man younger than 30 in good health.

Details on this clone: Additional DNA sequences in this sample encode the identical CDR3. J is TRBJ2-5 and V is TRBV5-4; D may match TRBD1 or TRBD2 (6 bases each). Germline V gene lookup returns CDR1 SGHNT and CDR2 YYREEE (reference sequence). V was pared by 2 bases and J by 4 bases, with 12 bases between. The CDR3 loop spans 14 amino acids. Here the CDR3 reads CASSLGGGGETQYF. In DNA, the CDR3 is TGTGCCAGCAGCTTAGGAGGGGGAGGAGAGACCCAGTACTTC. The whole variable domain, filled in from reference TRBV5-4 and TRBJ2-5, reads ETGVTQSPTHLIKTRGQQVTLRCSSQSGHNTVSWYQQALGQGPQFIFQYYREEENGRGNFPPRFSGLQFPNYSSELNVNALELDDSALYLCASSLGGGGETQYFGPGTRLLVL.

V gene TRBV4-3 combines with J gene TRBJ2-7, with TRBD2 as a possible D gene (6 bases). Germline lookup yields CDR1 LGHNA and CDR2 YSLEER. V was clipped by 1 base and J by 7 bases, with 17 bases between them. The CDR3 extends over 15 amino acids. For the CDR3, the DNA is TGCGCCAGCAGCCAAGGCGGACCGGGACTGAGTGAGCAGTACTTC. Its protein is CASSQGGPGLSEQYF.

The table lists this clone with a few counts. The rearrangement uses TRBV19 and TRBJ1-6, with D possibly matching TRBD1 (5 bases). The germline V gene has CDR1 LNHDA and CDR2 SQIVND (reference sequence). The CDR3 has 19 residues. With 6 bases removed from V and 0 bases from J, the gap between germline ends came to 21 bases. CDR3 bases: TGTGCCAGTAGGACTGCGTCGGGGACTACTAGCTCCTATAATTCACCCCTCCACTTT. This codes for CASRTASGTTSSYNSPLHF.

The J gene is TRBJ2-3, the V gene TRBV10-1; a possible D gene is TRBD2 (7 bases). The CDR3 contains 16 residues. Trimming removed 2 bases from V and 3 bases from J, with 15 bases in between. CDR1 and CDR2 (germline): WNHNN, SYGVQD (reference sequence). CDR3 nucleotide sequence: TGCGCCAGCAGTGAGATCGTACAGGGAGGGACAGATACGCAGTATTTT. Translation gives CASSEIVQGGTDTQYF.

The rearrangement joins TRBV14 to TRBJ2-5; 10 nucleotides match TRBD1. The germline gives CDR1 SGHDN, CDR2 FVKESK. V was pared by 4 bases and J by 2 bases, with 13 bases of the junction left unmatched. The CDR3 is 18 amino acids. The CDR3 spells CASSPRDRGFSLQETQYF. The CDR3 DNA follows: TGTGCCAGCAGCCCCCGGGACAGGGGTTTCTCCCTTCAAGAGACCCAGTACTTC.